The sequence of this T cell receptor (beta chain) was determined in a study of cytomegalovirus exposure and HLA in healthy donors. Background on the study: Genetic ancestry analysis placed approximately 80% of the roughly 400 donors that were genotyped in the Caucasian-associated cluster. Study-level points and caveats: Reports described diagnosis of cytomegalovirus status by the classifier as highly specific and sensitive. Later analysis identified a missense DCLRE1C variant that was linked to TCR beta V- and J-gene trimming. Most sequenced TCRs were rare (though some public TCRs occurred in many donors).

This CDR3 spans 16 amino acids. V dropped 4 bases and J dropped 0 bases, with 14 bases sitting between them. Per germline, CDR1 SGDLS and CDR2 YYNGEE. A word on this clone: Its antigen is not known.

It was with 60 Vbeta and 13 Jbeta primers that the PCR ran. Clones were read by immunoSEQ multiplex PCR, and TCRdb kept only the in-frame ones, dropping some. Among 210,000 or so clones listed, 75% to 85% were seen once. V usage is TRBV9 and J usage is TRBJ1-5; D is undetermined. The sequenced sample was PBMCs. The receptor comes from a girl under 18 in good health and CMV-seronegative. CDR3 amino acids: CASSPYAEGSNQPQHF. The CDR3 DNA reads TGTGCCAGCAGCCCTTACGCAGAGGGTAGCAATCAGCCCCAGCATTTT.